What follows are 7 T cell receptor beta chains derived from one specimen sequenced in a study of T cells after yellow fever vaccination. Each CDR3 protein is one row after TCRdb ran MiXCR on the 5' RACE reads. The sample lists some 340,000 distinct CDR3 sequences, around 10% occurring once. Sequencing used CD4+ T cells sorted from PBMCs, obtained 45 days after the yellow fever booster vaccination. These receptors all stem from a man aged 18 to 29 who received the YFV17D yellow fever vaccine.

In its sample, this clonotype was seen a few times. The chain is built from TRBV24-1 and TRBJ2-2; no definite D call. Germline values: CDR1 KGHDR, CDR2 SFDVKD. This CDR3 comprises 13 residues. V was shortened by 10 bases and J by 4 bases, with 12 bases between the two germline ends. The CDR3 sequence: CATTDGTTGELFF. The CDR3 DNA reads TGTGCCACGACCGACGGAACCACCGGGGAGCTGTTTTTT.

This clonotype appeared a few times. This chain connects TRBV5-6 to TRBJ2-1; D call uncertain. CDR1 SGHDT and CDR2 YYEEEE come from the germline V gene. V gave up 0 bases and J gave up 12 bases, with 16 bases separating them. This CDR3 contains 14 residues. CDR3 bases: TGTGCCAGCAGCTTGGGGGGATCCCGTTCGGGGCAGTTCTTC. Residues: CASSLGGSRSGQFF.

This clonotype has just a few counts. The CDR3 loop reads CSASRTVGGYTF. The CDR3 DNA is TGCAGTGCTAGCCGGACGGTCGGAGGCTACACCTTC. The chain has TRBV20-1 and TRBJ1-2; the D is unclear. V lost 3 bases, J lost 8 bases, and 13 bases lay in between. There are 12 residues in the CDR3. The germline gives CDR1 DFQATT, CDR2 SNEGSKA (reference sequence).

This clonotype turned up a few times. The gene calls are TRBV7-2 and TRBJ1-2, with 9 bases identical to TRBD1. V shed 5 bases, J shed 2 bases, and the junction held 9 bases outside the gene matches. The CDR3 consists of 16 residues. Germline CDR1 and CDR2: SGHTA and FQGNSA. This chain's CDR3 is CASSPGGQGTNYGYTF. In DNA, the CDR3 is TGTGCCAGCAGCCCCGGGGGACAGGGCACAAACTATGGCTACACCTTC.

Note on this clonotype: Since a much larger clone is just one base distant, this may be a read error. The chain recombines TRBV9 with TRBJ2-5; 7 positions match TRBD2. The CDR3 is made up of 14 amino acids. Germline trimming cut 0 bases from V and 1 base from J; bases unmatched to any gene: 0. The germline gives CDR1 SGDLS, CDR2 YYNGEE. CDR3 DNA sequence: TGTGCCAGCAGCGTAGGACTAGCCCAAGAGACCCAGTACTTC. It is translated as CASSVGLAQETQYF.

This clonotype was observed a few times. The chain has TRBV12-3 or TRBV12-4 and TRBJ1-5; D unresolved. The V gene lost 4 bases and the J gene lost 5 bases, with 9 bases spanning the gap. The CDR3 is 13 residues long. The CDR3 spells CASSWQLDQPQHF. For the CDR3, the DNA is TGTGCCAGCAGTTGGCAGTTGGATCAGCCCCAGCATTTT.

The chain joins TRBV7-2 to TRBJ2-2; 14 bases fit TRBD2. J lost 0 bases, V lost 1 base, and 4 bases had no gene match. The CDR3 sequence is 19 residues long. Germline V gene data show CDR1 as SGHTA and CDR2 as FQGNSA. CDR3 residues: CASSLEGLAGAANTGELFF. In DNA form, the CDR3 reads TGTGCCAGCAGCTTAGAGGGACTAGCGGGGGCCGCGAACACCGGGGAGCTGTTTTTT.